This T cell receptor beta chain derives from a study of regulatory T cells in long-lasting Graves disease. The J segment lost 4 bases and the V segment lost 5 bases, leaving 4 bases of the junction unmatched. Per the germline V gene, CDR1 is DFQATT and CDR2 is SNEGSKA (reference sequence). The CDR3 spans 13 residues. This clonotype was counted at least ten times. Time point: persistent/refractory GD, antithyroid drugs over 5 years with positive TRAb. TCR sequences were obtained from RNA taken from PBMCs. According to the study, TCR beta libraries were built with iRepertoire HTBI primers and CDR3-region Arm-PCR. TCRdb passed the multiplex PCR reads through MiXCR, listing each CDR3 protein once. This table has roughly 450,000 distinct CDR3 sequences, about 20% appearing once.

The chain carries TRBV20-1 and TRBJ1-5, with 8 bases matching TRBD1. This sample comprised peripheral blood mononuclear cells (PBMCs), obtained when the disease was refractory, from a patient treated with antithyroid drugs. This receptor was obtained from a female donor with Graves disease. In nucleotides, the CDR3 is TGCAGTGCTTCGGGACAGGTAAATCAGCCCCAGCATTTT. Amino acid sequence: CSASGQVNQPQHF.